A selection of T cell receptor beta chains follows, all from one sample in a study of shared T cell receptors in the human thymus. Sequencing used immunoSEQ multiplex PCR; TCRdb keeps in-frame clones, though not all of them. Of about 660,000 clones detected, more than 75% appear once; the ten largest clones hold 0.01%. The sample was also reused in another study, on human thymus T cells.

Sequenced sample: thymocytes. The receptors were sampled from a boy in the first two years of life with a congenital heart defect. CDR3s include the opening cysteine and the closing phenylalanine or tryptophan. The order of the fields is V gene, J gene, D gene, CDR3 protein, CDR3 DNA. D genes are given only for firm matches.

v_call: TRBV4-2
j_call: TRBJ2-5
d_call: NA
cdr3_aa: CASSHQCRVQETQYF
cdr3_nt: TGTGCCAGCAGCCACCAGTGCAGGGTCCAAGAGACCCAGTACTTC

v_call: TRBV5-8
j_call: TRBJ1-5
d_call: NA
cdr3_aa: CASSLGGGNQPQHF
cdr3_nt: TGTGCCAGCAGCTTGGGCGGCGGGAATCAGCCCCAGCATTTT

v_call: TRBV9
j_call: TRBJ2-3
d_call: TRBD2
cdr3_aa: CASSVALSGRQTDTQYF
cdr3_nt: TGTGCCAGCAGCGTAGCCTTGAGCGGGAGGCAGACAGATACGCAGTATTTT

v_call: TRBV7-9
j_call: TRBJ1-2
d_call: NA
cdr3_aa: CASRSYGYTF
cdr3_nt: TGTGCCAGCCGGTCCTATGGCTACACCTTC

v_call: TRBV27
j_call: TRBJ2-7
d_call: NA
cdr3_aa: CASSRPHEQYF
cdr3_nt: TGTGCCAGCAGCCGTCCCCACGAGCAGTACTTC

v_call: TRBV4-2
j_call: TRBJ1-5
d_call: NA
cdr3_aa: CASSQGGREEDQPQHF
cdr3_nt: TGTGCCAGCAGCCAAGGGGGCAGGGAAGAGGATCAGCCCCAGCATTTT

v_call: TRBV27
j_call: TRBJ2-2
d_call: TRBD2
cdr3_aa: CASSLCNLAGYSCKGELFF
cdr3_nt: TGTGCCAGCAGTTTATGTAATTTAGCGGGCTATTCTTGTAAGGGGGAGCTGTTTTTT

v_call: TRBV30
j_call: TRBJ1-5
d_call: TRBD1
cdr3_aa: CAGPWDRDPNQPQHF
cdr3_nt: TGTGCCGGCCCCTGGGACAGGGATCCCAATCAGCCCCAGCATTTT

v_call: TRBV28
j_call: TRBJ2-7
d_call: NA
cdr3_aa: CASSLGGVSYEQYF
cdr3_nt: TGTGCCAGCAGTTTAGGGGGCGTCTCCTACGAGCAGTACTTC

v_call: TRBV14
j_call: TRBJ1-2
d_call: NA
cdr3_aa: CASSQDAGGRYTF
cdr3_nt: TGTGCCAGCAGCCAAGATGCGGGGGGGCGCTACACCTTC

v_call: TRBV11-2
j_call: TRBJ2-7
d_call: TRBD1
cdr3_aa: CASSLVGRGQPGGIYEQYF
cdr3_nt: TGTGCCAGCAGCTTAGTTGGCAGGGGGCAACCTGGGGGGATCTACGAGCAGTACTTC

v_call: TRBV4-2
j_call: TRBJ1-5
d_call: NA
cdr3_aa: CASSQDQADQYSNQPQHF
cdr3_nt: TGTGCCAGCAGCCAAGATCAGGCAGACCAATATAGCAATCAGCCCCAGCATTTT

v_call: TRBV5-4
j_call: TRBJ2-7
d_call: TRBD1
cdr3_aa: CASWARDRNLREREQYF
cdr3_nt: TGTGCCAGCTGGGCCCGGGACAGAAACTTAAGGGAGCGCGAGCAGTACTTC